The 27 T cell receptor beta chains listed next were all sequenced from one sample in a study of T-cell memory formation after mild COVID-19. TCRdb reanalysed the 5' RACE reads using MiXCR and keeps one entry per CDR3 protein. The sample has 190,000 or so distinct CDR3 sequences; around 21% are singletons. Sequencing was performed on PBMCs or a T cell subset sorted from them (not recorded which). These TCRs come from an adult woman who had mild COVID-19 (a few samples of this study predate the infection). Cell type and time point are not known.

The V and J genes are TRBV4-1 and TRBJ1-4; D gene uncertain. CDR3 size: 15 residues. CDR1 and CDR2 from the germline V gene are MGHRA and YSYEKL. Trimming shortened V by 4 bases and J by 3 bases, and 12 bases separated the two germline ends. The CDR3 nucleotides read TGCGCCAGCAGCCTGCGCTTTGCGGCTAATGAAAAACTGTTTTTT. Amino acids: CASSLRFAANEKLFF.

The CDR3 is CASSPAGTNNQPQHF. The CDR3 DNA sequence: TGTGCCAGCAGCCCGGCAGGGACAAACAATCAGCCCCAGCATTTT. The chain links TRBV7-9 to TRBJ1-5, with a possible D match to TRBD1 (6 bases). The germline CDR1 and CDR2 sequences are SEHNR and FQNEAQ (reference sequence). The length of the CDR3 is 15 residues. V dropped 5 bases and J dropped 3 bases, with 14 bases sitting between them.

The V gene is TRBV6-5, the J gene TRBJ2-2; D might be TRBD1 (6 bases). The CDR3 contains 17 residues. Trimming left V 2 bases short and J 3 bases short, with 16 bases between. The germline V gene has CDR1 MNHEY and CDR2 SVGAGI. The CDR3 sequence is CASSYTQGHGYTGELFF. The CDR3 nucleotides read TGTGCCAGCAGTTACACACAGGGTCATGGGTACACCGGGGAGCTGTTTTTT.

The sample holds a few counts of this clonotype. The rearrangement uses TRBV20-1 and TRBJ2-1, with unresolved D. Germline V gene data show CDR1 as DFQATT and CDR2 as SNEGSKA (reference sequence). Trimming removed 5 bases at V and 6 bases at J, with 11 bases between. The CDR3 has 12 amino acids. The CDR3 bases are TGCAGTGCTTCCCCTGGGTCCAATGAGCAGTTCTTC. Encoded protein: CSASPGSNEQFF.

This clonotype was seen only a few times. This chain connects TRBV15 to TRBJ2-7; TRBD1 aligns across 7 bases. CDR3 length: 15 residues. CDR1 and CDR2 (germline): LNHNV, YYDKDF (reference sequence). V lost 4 bases, J lost 3 bases, and 9 bases stayed unmatched. The DNA of the CDR3 is TGTGCCACCAGCAATCGGGACAGCAAGTTCTACGAGCAGTACTTC. This translates into CATSNRDSKFYEQYF.

Only a few counts were recorded for this clonotype. This chain joins TRBV20-1 and TRBJ2-7; 11 positions agree with TRBD2. Losses at the gene ends were 6 bases for V and 4 bases for J; bases not matched to a gene: 11. This CDR3 contains 15 residues. Germline values: CDR1 DFQATT, CDR2 SNEGSKA (reference sequence). The CDR3 DNA reads TGCAGTGCCCTTCCTACTAGCGGGAGTTTGTACGAGCAGTACTTC. It specifies CSALPTSGSLYEQYF.

This clonotype was detected only a few times. The rearrangement joins TRBV12-3 or TRBV12-4 to TRBJ1-5, with D unclear. V gave up 0 bases and J gave up 7 bases, with 7 bases separating them. The CDR3 has 13 amino acids. CDR3 in amino acids: CASSLAPEQPQHF. In DNA form, the CDR3 reads TGTGCCAGCAGTTTAGCCCCAGAGCAGCCCCAGCATTTT.

The chain links TRBV7-9 to TRBJ2-1; D may be TRBD2 (6 bases). The CDR3 covers 16 residues. Trimming cost V 0 bases and J 8 bases, with 17 bases left between them. Looked up from germline, CDR1 is SEHNR and CDR2 is FQNEAQ (reference sequence). CDR3 in amino acids: CASSLAPSGLSDEQFF. CDR3 nucleotides: TGTGCCAGCAGCTTAGCGCCCTCGGGACTTTCCGATGAGCAGTTCTTC.

The genes are TRBV5-1 and TRBJ1-1, with 8 bases fitting TRBD1. With 0 bases clipped from V and 4 bases from J, the junction kept 5 bases outside the gene matches. The CDR3 is 15 amino acids. From germline, CDR1 is SGHRS and CDR2 YFSETQ. The CDR3: CASSLEDRASTEAFF. The CDR3 coding sequence is TGCGCCAGCAGCTTGGAGGACAGGGCTAGCACTGAAGCTTTCTTT.

CDR3: CASSKGAPDYTF. The CDR3 DNA is TGTGCCAGTAGTAAAGGGGCCCCTGACTACACCTTC. The chain uses TRBV19 and TRBJ1-2; D might be TRBD1 (5 bases). The CDR3 runs to 12 residues. Between the trimmed V and J ends, which lost 4 bases and 10 bases, there was a span of 13 bases. The germline V gene encodes CDR1 LNHDA and CDR2 SQIVND (reference sequence).

V gene TRBV6-5 combines with J gene TRBJ2-1, with no clear D. With 6 bases removed from V and 4 bases from J, the gap between germline ends came to 10 bases. Germline-derived CDR1 and CDR2 are MNHEY and SVGAGI. This CDR3 has 13 amino acids. The CDR3 DNA follows: TGTGCCAGCAGAATCGGCCTTTACAATGAGCAGTTCTTC. As protein: CASRIGLYNEQFF.

This clonotype was counted between two and nine times. This sequence joins TRBV7-6 and TRBJ2-2; 7 bases match TRBD1. CDR1 is SGHVS and CDR2 is FNYEAQ in the germline V gene. Trimming at V came to 0 bases and at J to 4 bases, leaving 8 bases not matched to a gene. The CDR3 consists of 17 residues. CDR3 residues: CASSLATTGFVTGELFF. Here the CDR3 DNA reads TGTGCCAGCAGCTTAGCGACGACAGGGTTTGTCACCGGGGAGCTGTTTTTT. The complete variable domain, with remaining parts taken from reference TRBV7-6 and TRBJ2-2, reads GAGVSQSPRYKVTKRGQDVALRCDPISGHVSLYWYRQALGQGPEFLTYFNYEAQQDKSGLPNDRFSAERPEGSISTLTIQRTEQRDSAMYRCASSLATTGFVTGELFFGEGSRLTVL.

This chain uses TRBV27 with TRBJ1-2; D is undetermined. The V end was cut by 0 bases, the J end by 1 base, with 6 bases between. This CDR3 is built from 14 residues. Germline V gene sequence: CDR1 MNHEY, CDR2 SMNVEV (reference sequence). The CDR3 protein is CASSLSVSNYGYTF. CDR3 DNA: TGTGCCAGCAGTTTATCGGTCAGTAACTATGGCTACACCTTC.

V is TRBV6-1 and J is TRBJ1-2, with D possibly being TRBD1 (6 bases). Germline CDR1 and CDR2: MNHNS and SASEGT. The V end was cut by 11 bases, the J end by 4 bases, with 17 bases between. This CDR3 is 13 amino acids long. CDR3 nucleotides: TGTGCCGTGGTAAGGGGGGAGAGCTATGGCTACACCTTC. Amino acid sequence: CAVVRGESYGYTF.

This chain links TRBV5-1 with TRBJ2-2; TRBD2 aligns across 12 bases. With 0 bases clipped from V and 3 bases from J, the junction kept 3 bases outside the gene matches. The CDR3 is 17 amino acids. Germline values: CDR1 SGHRS, CDR2 YFSETQ. CDR3 sequence: CASSLGLAGADTGELFF. The CDR3 DNA sequence: TGCGCCAGCAGCTTGGGACTAGCGGGAGCTGACACCGGGGAGCTGTTTTTT.

A few counts support this clonotype. V and J are TRBV6-1 and TRBJ2-3; D gene unclear. Trimming shortened V by 6 bases and J by 3 bases, and 7 bases separated the two germline ends. The V gene's germline CDR1 is MNHNS and CDR2 SASEGT. The CDR3 has 12 residues. CDR3 residues: CASRLGTDTQYF. In DNA form, the CDR3 reads TGTGCCAGCAGGTTAGGGACAGATACGCAGTATTTT.

This chain connects TRBV6-1 to TRBJ2-7; D ambiguous. The CDR3 consists of 15 residues. The V gene's germline CDR1 is MNHNS and CDR2 SASEGT. Deletions cut 4 bases from V and 2 bases from J, with 15 bases between. The CDR3 loop reads CASSVTDGETYEQYF. In nucleotides, the CDR3 is TGTGCCAGCAGTGTGACGGACGGAGAGACCTACGAGCAGTACTTC.

This clonotype was found many times. The genes are TRBV5-6 and TRBJ2-3; D call uncertain. CDR3 length equals 16 residues. Per the germline V gene, CDR1 is SGHDT and CDR2 is YYEEEE. Trimming removed 4 bases at V and 0 bases at J, with 15 bases between. The CDR3 sequence: CASSPGPGASTDTQYF. CDR3 bases: TGTGCCAGCAGCCCCGGCCCAGGAGCTAGCACAGATACGCAGTATTTT.

The genes are TRBV12-3 or TRBV12-4 and TRBJ2-2; 9 positions match TRBD2. CDR3 size: 17 residues. With 8 bases clipped from V and 2 bases from J, the junction kept 12 bases outside the gene matches. The CDR3 nucleotides are TGTGCCAGCCTCGAACTCCTAGCGGGATACAACACCGGGGAGCTGTTTTTT. This codes for CASLELLAGYNTGELFF.

In its sample, this clonotype was seen a few times. The CDR3 protein is CASSDAGTGSYEQYF. DNA of the CDR3: TGTGCCAGCAGCGACGCCGGGACAGGGTCCTACGAGCAGTACTTC. The V and J genes are TRBV9 and TRBJ2-7; 9 bases are a match to TRBD1. The CDR3 sequence is 15 residues long. V trimming: 3 bases; J trimming: 1 base; junction bases outside the gene matches: 5. Germline V CDR1 and CDR2: SGDLS, YYNGEE.

The V gene is TRBV27, the J gene TRBJ2-4; D may match TRBD1 or TRBD2 (5 bases each). The CDR3 extends over 13 amino acids. Trimming left V 6 bases short and J 8 bases short, with 14 bases between. Germline CDR1 reads MNHEY; CDR2 reads SMNVEV (reference sequence). CDR3 region: CASSTGGSDIQYF. CDR3 coding DNA: TGTGCCAGCAGCACTGGGGGTTCGGACATTCAGTACTTC.

This chain links TRBV20-1 with TRBJ2-3; 8 nucleotides agree with TRBD2. CDR1 is DFQATT, CDR2 SNEGSKA, per germline (reference sequence). The CDR3 is made up of 14 amino acids. The V gene end was trimmed by 5 bases and the J gene end by 0 bases; junction bases not matched to a gene: 4. CDR3 coding DNA: TGCAGTGCTGAGCGGGGGCATAGCACAGATACGCAGTATTTT. Translated, it gives CSAERGHSTDTQYF.

This clonotype appeared a few times. The rearrangement uses TRBV29-1 and TRBJ2-7; 8 nucleotides match TRBD2. With 7 bases clipped from V and 9 bases from J, the junction kept 8 bases outside the gene matches. The CDR3 is 11 amino acids. Per germline, CDR1 SQVTM and CDR2 ANQGSEA. CDR3 DNA: TGCAGCGCCGGGGGGGACACGGGGCAGTACTTC. This gives the protein CSAGGDTGQYF.

The chain couples TRBV30 to TRBJ2-7; TRBD2 agrees at 7 bases. The CDR3 sequence is 14 residues long. Trimming removed 3 bases from V and 6 bases from J; junction bases left unmatched: 11. Germline V gene data show CDR1 as GTSNPN and CDR2 as SVGIG (reference sequence). For the CDR3, the DNA is TGTGCCTGGAGCATCTGGAGCGGGGTTGGCGAGCAGTACTTC. Protein product: CAWSIWSGVGEQYF. Full variable domain (rest looked up from reference TRBV30 and TRBJ2-7): SQTIHQWPATLVQPVGSPLSLECTVEGTSNPNLYWYRQAAGRGLQLLFYSVGIGQISSEVPQNLSASRPQDRQFILSSKKLLLSDSGFYLCAWSIWSGVGEQYFGPGTRLTVT.

This clonotype was seen a handful of times. In DNA, the CDR3 is TGTGCCATCAGTGATCATGGGACAGGGTCGACTGAAGCTTTCTTT. It encodes CAISDHGTGSTEAFF. J is TRBJ1-1 and V is TRBV10-3, with 9 bases matching TRBD1. There are 15 residues in the CDR3. V was clipped by 3 bases and J by 5 bases; unmatched bases: 7. Per germline, CDR1 ENHRY and CDR2 SYGVKD.

The table lists this clonotype with a few counts. V usage is TRBV5-1 and J usage is TRBJ2-7; 10 positions agree with TRBD2. The CDR3 loop spans 18 amino acids. Trimming took 0 bases from V and 6 from J; bases not matched to a gene: 15. The germline gives CDR1 SGHRS, CDR2 YFSETQ. As DNA, the CDR3 is TGCGCCAGCAGCTTGGTTCCTAGCGGGAGCGTCTTATCGGGCGAGCAGTACTTC. Protein product: CASSLVPSGSVLSGEQYF.

This clonotype has just a few counts. The chain links TRBV7-7 to TRBJ2-1; D is ambiguous. The CDR3 runs 14 residues. V was shortened by 10 bases and J by 0 bases, with 13 bases between the two germline ends. Germline V CDR1 and CDR2: SSHAT, FNYEAQ (reference sequence). CDR3 sequence (DNA): TGTGCCATCACGGACGTAAGCTCCTACAATGAGCAGTTCTTC. Residues: CAITDVSSYNEQFF.